This passage covers 8 T cell receptor beta chains from one sample sequenced in a study of T cell repertoires in cytomegalovirus infection. A single record per CDR3 protein comes from TCRdb applying MiXCR to the reads. The table lists a few hundred thousand distinct CDR3 sequences, about 18% of them singletons. What was sequenced was CD8+ T cells from PBMCs. The source is a human donor in good health (CMV status not recorded). Some clones in this sample may be carry-over from other donors' samples.

In this sample, this clonotype turned up a few times. This chain connects TRBV6-1 to TRBJ2-7; TRBD2 matches at 7 bases. This CDR3 contains 20 residues. V was clipped by 2 bases and J by 0 bases; unmatched bases: 19. Germline CDR1 and CDR2: MNHNS and SASEGT. The CDR3 sequence: CASSENRGVGLAASSYEQYF. For the CDR3, the DNA is TGTGCCAGCAGTGAAAACAGAGGGGTTGGGCTAGCGGCTTCCTCCTACGAGCAGTACTTC.

This chain links TRBV5-1 with TRBJ2-5; 10 positions match TRBD1. The CDR3 has 15 amino acids. The trim removed 4 bases at V and 3 bases at J, leaving 6 bases unmatched. The V gene's germline CDR1 is SGHRS and CDR2 YFSETQ. In nucleotides, the CDR3 is TGCGCCAGCAGCCTAGGACAGGGGGAGGAAGAGACCCAGTACTTC. Its protein product is CASSLGQGEEETQYF.

The table lists this clonotype with a few counts. This chain links TRBV29-1 with TRBJ1-1, with D tentatively TRBD1 (6 bases). Germline values: CDR1 SQVTM, CDR2 ANQGSEA. This CDR3 has 12 amino acids. V shed 7 bases and J shed 7 bases, with 16 bases lying between them. Here the CDR3 DNA reads TGCAGCGGATGGGTGGCCAGGGGTGAAGCTTTCTTT. It codes for CSGWVARGEAFF.

Only a few counts were recorded for this clonotype. The rearrangement links TRBV2 to TRBJ1-5; D ambiguous. The germline gives CDR1 SNHLY, CDR2 FYNNEI. V lost 3 bases and J lost 0, with 9 bases in between. The CDR3 is made up of 15 amino acids. The CDR3 DNA reads as TGTGCCAGCAGTGATGGACGGAATAGCAATCAGCCCCAGCATTTT. Translated, it gives CASSDGRNSNQPQHF.

Only a few counts were recorded for this clonotype. V is TRBV5-6 and J is TRBJ1-1, with D perhaps TRBD1 (5 bases). The CDR3 loop spans 16 amino acids. Trimming left V 2 bases short and J 0 bases short, with 14 bases between. The germline gives CDR1 SGHDT, CDR2 YYEEEE. CDR3 region: CASSLGLRGMNTEAFF. CDR3 nucleotides: TGTGCCAGCAGCTTAGGGTTGCGGGGGATGAACACTGAAGCTTTCTTT. Full variable domain (missing parts from reference TRBV5-6 and TRBJ1-1): DAGVTQSPTHLIKTRGQQVTLRCSPKSGHDTVSWYQQALGQGPQFIFQYYEEEERQRGNFPDRFSGHQFPNYSSELNVNALLLGDSALYLCASSLGLRGMNTEAFFGQGTRLTVV.

The rearrangement links TRBV2 to TRBJ2-5; TRBD1 aligns across 8 bases. Looked up from germline, CDR1 is SNHLY and CDR2 is FYNNEI. The CDR3 length is 15 residues. V shed 6 bases and J 3 bases; nucleotides not matched to a gene: 9. The CDR3 region is CASSEPRTGKETQYF. DNA for the CDR3: TGTGCCAGCAGCGAACCTCGGACAGGGAAAGAGACCCAGTACTTC.

Regarding this clonotype: A much larger clone differs from this one at a single base, so this may be a read error. As DNA, the CDR3 is TGTGCCAGCGCCGGGGCTCTTTATAGCATTCAGCCCCAGCATTTT. This sequence encodes CASAGALYSIQPQHF. This chain links TRBV7-4 with TRBJ1-5, with D tentatively TRBD1 (5 bases). The germline V gene has CDR1 SGHVT and CDR2 SQSDAQ. The CDR3 has 15 amino acids.

This clonotype was seen more than once but under ten times. The V call is TRBV28, the J call TRBJ2-7, with 9 bases aligning to TRBD1. Unmatched junction bases numbered 3, after V lost 4 bases and J lost 2 bases. The CDR3 consists of 14 residues. Germline CDR1 and CDR2: MDHEN and SYDVKM. This CDR3 reads CASSYRQGAYEQYF. The CDR3 nucleotides read TGTGCCAGCAGTTATAGACAGGGGGCCTACGAGCAGTACTTC.